This T cell receptor (beta chain) was recovered during a study of regulatory T cells in long-lasting Graves disease. Findings of the study overall: The study found TRBV28, TRBJ1-2 and TRBJ2-5 favored in persistent disease.

V dropped 5 bases and J dropped 2 bases, with 16 bases sitting between them. Germline V gene sequence: CDR1 MNHEY, CDR2 SMNVEV (reference sequence). The CDR3 is 15 residues long. The TCR beta library used iRepertoire HTBI primers with Arm-PCR amplification of CDR3. Under the authors' procedure: Across the samples, identification revealed 60 to 75 TRBV and around 13 TRBJ segments. Using its own MiXCR run on the multiplex PCR reads, TCRdb lists one record per CDR3 protein. TCRdb's processing, not the study's, gives the V and J calls here. The top ten clones hold approximately 28% of a sample with 400,000 to 450,000 distinct CDR3 sequences, about a quarter of them seen once. Time point defined: persistent/refractory GD, antithyroid drugs over 5 years with positive TRAb. Extracted PBMC RNA gave rise to the TCR library. Worth noting for this clonotype: Its cognate antigen is unknown.

This receptor was obtained from a female donor with Graves disease. This rearrangement joins TRBV27 to TRBJ2-7; D unclear. This sample comprised peripheral blood mononuclear cells (PBMCs), obtained when the disease was refractory, from a patient treated with antithyroid drugs. This CDR3 is CASSHTAAKTYEQYF. As DNA, the CDR3 is TGTGCCAGCAGTCATACAGCAGCAAAGACCTACGAGCAGTACTTC.